The clone carrying this T cell receptor (beta chain) appeared a few times. These data belong to a study of blood T cells in healthy people across ages. Study as a whole: Template switching captured about one barcoded beta molecule per two T cells.

The germline V gene encodes CDR1 SQVTM and CDR2 ANQGSEA. The CDR3 totals 12 residues. V lost 7 bases to trimming and J lost 3 bases, with 13 bases between them. Russia was home to the donors, healthy Caucasian individuals aged roughly 6 to 90. Primers used in a second PCR of roughly 7 to 12 cycles were a sample-barcoded 5' primer and a J-beta primer mix. A 12-random-nucleotide template-switch adaptor tagged each cDNA molecule. TCRdb itself ran the 5' RACE reads through MiXCR, one entry per CDR3 protein. The sample includes 750,000 to 850,000 distinct CDR3 sequences, more than 20% of them seen just once. The same data also contributed to another study, on T cells of mothers and their children.

The sample consisted of blood. The origin of this receptor is a boy between 10 and 17 years old in good health. The rearrangement joins TRBV29-1 to TRBJ2-7; D is unclear. The CDR3: CSATDGDYEQYF. The CDR3 nucleotides read TGCAGCGCCACGGACGGAGACTACGAGCAGTACTTC.